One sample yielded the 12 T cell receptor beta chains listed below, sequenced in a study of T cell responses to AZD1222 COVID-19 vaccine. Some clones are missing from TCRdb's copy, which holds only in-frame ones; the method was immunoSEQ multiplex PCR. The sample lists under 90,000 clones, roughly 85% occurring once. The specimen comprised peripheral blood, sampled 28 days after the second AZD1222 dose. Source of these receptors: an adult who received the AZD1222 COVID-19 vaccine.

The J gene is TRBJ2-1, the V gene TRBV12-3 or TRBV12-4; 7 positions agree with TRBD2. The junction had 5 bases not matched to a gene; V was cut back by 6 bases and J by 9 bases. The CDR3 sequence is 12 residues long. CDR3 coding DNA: TGTGCCAGCAGCATGGGGGGGAGTGAGCAGTTCTTC. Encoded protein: CASSMGGSEQFF.

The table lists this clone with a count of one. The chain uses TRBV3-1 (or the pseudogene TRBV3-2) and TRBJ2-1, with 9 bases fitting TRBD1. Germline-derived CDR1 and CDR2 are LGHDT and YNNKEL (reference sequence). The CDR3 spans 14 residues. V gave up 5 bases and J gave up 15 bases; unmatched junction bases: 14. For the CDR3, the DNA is TGTGCCAGCAGCTCCGGGACAGGGAGCCTGAGTCGGTTCTTC. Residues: CASSSGTGSLSRFF.

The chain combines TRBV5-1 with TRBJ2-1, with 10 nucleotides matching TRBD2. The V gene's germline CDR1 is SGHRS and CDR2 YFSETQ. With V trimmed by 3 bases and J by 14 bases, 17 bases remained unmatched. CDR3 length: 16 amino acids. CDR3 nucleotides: TGCGCCAGCAGCTCCACCAGCAGCGGGGGGGAAAGGTTGGAGTTCTTC. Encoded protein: CASSSTSSGGERLEFF.

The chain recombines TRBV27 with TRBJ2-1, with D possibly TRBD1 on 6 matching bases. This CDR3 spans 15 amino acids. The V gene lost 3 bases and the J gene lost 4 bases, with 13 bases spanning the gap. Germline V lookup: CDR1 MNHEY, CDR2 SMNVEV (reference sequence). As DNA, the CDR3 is TGTGCCAGCAGTTTCCAGGGGACGCAGTACAATGAGCAGTTCTTC. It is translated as CASSFQGTQYNEQFF.

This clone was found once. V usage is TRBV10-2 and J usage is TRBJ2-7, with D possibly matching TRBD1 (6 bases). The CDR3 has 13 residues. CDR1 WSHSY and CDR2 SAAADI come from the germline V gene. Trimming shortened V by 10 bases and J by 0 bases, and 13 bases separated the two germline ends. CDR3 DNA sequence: TGCGCCACCCAGTGGGACACCTCCTACGAGCAGTACTTC. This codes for CATQWDTSYEQYF.

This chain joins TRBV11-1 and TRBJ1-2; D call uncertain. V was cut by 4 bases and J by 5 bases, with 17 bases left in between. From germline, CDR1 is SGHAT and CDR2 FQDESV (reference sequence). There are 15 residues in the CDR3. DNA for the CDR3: TGTGCCAGCAGCTCGGACGGAGGACCGATTTATGGCTACACCTTC. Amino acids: CASSSDGGPIYGYTF. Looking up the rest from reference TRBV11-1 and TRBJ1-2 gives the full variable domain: EAEVAQSPRYKITEKSQAVAFWCDPISGHATLYWYRQILGQGPELLVQFQDESVVDDSQLPKDRFSAERLKGVDSTLKIQPAELGDSAMYLCASSSDGGPIYGYTFGSGTRLTVV.

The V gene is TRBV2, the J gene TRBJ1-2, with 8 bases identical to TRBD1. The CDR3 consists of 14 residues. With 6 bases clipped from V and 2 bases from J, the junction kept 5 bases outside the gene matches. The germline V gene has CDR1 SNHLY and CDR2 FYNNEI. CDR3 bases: TGTGCCAGCAGCGACGGGACAGGCAACTATGGCTACACCTTC. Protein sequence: CASSDGTGNYGYTF.

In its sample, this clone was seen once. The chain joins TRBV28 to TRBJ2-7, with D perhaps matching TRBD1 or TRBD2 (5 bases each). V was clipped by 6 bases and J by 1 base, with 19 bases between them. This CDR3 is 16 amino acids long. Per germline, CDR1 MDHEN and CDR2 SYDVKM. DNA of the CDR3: TGTGCCAGCAGCCCATGGCGAGGGACCTTTTCCTACGAGCAGTACTTC. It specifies CASSPWRGTFSYEQYF.

The CDR3 nucleotides read TGTGCCAGCAGCTTAGCGAGGTTCGGGGGGAACTATGGCTACACCTTC. It encodes CASSLARFGGNYGYTF. The chain couples TRBV7-9 to TRBJ1-2, with D possibly TRBD1 on 5 matching bases. Germline-derived CDR1 and CDR2 are SEHNR and FQNEAQ (reference sequence). With 0 bases removed from V and 2 bases from J, the gap between germline ends came to 13 bases. This CDR3 has 16 amino acids.

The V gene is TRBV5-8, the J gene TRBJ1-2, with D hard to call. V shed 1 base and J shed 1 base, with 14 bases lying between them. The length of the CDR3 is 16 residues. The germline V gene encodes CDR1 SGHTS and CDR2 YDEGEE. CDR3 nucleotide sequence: TGTGCCAGCAGCTTGATAGGGATTTCCCTTAACTATGGCTACACCTTC. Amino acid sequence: CASSLIGISLNYGYTF. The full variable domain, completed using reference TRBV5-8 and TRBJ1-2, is EAGVTQSPTHLIKTRGQQATLRCSPISGHTSVYWYQQALGLGLQFLLWYDEGEERNRGNFPPRFSGRQFPNYSSELNVNALELEDSALYLCASSLIGISLNYGYTFGSGTRLTVV.

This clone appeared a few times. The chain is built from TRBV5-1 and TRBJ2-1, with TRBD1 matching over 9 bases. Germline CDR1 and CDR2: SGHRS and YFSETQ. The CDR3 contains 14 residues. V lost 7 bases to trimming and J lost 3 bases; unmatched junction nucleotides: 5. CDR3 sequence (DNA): TGCGCCAGCGCCGGGACAGGGAACTACAATGAGCAGTTCTTC. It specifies CASAGTGNYNEQFF.

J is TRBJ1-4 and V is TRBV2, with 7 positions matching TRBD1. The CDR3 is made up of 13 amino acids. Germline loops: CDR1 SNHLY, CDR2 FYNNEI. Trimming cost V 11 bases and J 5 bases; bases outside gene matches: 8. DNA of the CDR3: TGTGCCGGGGGGACAGTCGTAAATGAAAAACTGTTTTTT. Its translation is CAGGTVVNEKLFF.